These 21 T cell receptor beta chains were sequenced from one sample in a study of blood T cell dynamics during melanoma immunotherapy. TCRdb keeps only in-frame clones here, not all; method: immunoSEQ multiplex PCR. The sample lists approximately 25,000 clones; roughly nine tenths were seen once. As to time point: pre-treatment baseline. The sequences come from blood, collected from a patient treated with checkpoint blockade. The receptors here all came from a human donor with melanoma.

The chain is built from TRBV28 and TRBJ2-5, with 8 bases matching TRBD1. Germline CDR1 MDHEN, CDR2 SYDVKM. The V segment lost 2 bases and the J segment 5 bases; nucleotides outside the gene matches: 1. This CDR3 comprises 13 residues. The CDR3 sequence is CASSLTGGETQYF. In DNA, the CDR3 is TGTGCCAGCAGTTTAACAGGGGGGGAGACCCAGTACTTC.

As DNA, the CDR3 is TGTGCCAGCAGTGAAAGGCGGGACTCTCCCCAGTATTTT. Its protein is CASSERRDSPQYF. This sequence joins TRBV6-1 and TRBJ2-3, with D possibly matching TRBD2 (6 bases). V was pared by 2 bases and J by 12 bases, with 15 bases between. CDR1 and CDR2 (germline): MNHNS, SASEGT. The CDR3 sequence is 13 residues long.

The chain recombines TRBV28 with TRBJ2-7; D ambiguous. The CDR3 is made up of 12 amino acids. Trimming stripped 6 bases from V and 6 bases from J, with 12 bases between. From germline, CDR1 is MDHEN and CDR2 SYDVKM. CDR3: CASSVFGREQYF. In DNA, the CDR3 is TGTGCCAGCAGCGTCTTCGGGCGCGAGCAGTACTTC.

The chain uses TRBV6-1 and TRBJ1-3, with a tentative D call TRBD1 (6 bases). The V end lost 10 bases, the J end lost 2 bases, and 15 bases lay between the germline ends. The V gene's germline CDR1 is MNHNS and CDR2 SASEGT. This CDR3 has 14 residues. CDR3 amino acids: CATLFGGTGNTIYF. Written as DNA, the CDR3 is TGTGCCACCTTGTTTGGGGGCACTGGAAACACCATATATTTT.

V and J are TRBV6-1 and TRBJ2-7, with 7 bases identical to TRBD2. Looked up from germline, CDR1 is MNHNS and CDR2 is SASEGT. After removal of 6 bases from V and 0 bases from J, the junction contained 8 bases not matched to a gene. The CDR3 covers 15 residues. The chain's CDR3 is CASRLGRLNSYEQYF. The CDR3 DNA reads TGTGCCAGCAGACTCGGGAGGCTAAACTCCTACGAGCAGTACTTC.

The J gene is TRBJ1-1, the V gene TRBV9, with unresolved D. CDR1 and CDR2 from the germline V gene are SGDLS and YYNGEE. The V end was cut by 7 bases, the J end by 2 bases, with 18 bases between. The CDR3 is 15 residues long. CDR3 nucleotide sequence: TGTGCCAGCGATTGGGGAGGGCAGCCTAACACTGAAGCTTTCTTT. Its translation is CASDWGGQPNTEAFF. Full variable domain (missing parts from reference TRBV9 and TRBJ1-1): DSGVTQTPKHLITATGQRVTLRCSPRSGDLSVYWYQQSLDQGLQFLIQYYNGEERAKGNILERFSAQQFPDLHSELNLSSLELGDSALYFCASDWGGQPNTEAFFGQGTRLTVV.

The CDR3 is CASRRDSATEAFF. As DNA, the CDR3 is TGTGCCAGCAGGAGGGACAGCGCGACTGAAGCTTTCTTT. This chain joins TRBV2 and TRBJ1-1, with 7 bases that match TRBD1. The J segment lost 5 bases and the V segment lost 6 bases, leaving 6 bases of the junction unmatched. The CDR3 spans 13 residues. Looked up from germline, CDR1 is SNHLY and CDR2 is FYNNEI.

This clone was found once. The chain joins TRBV10-2 to TRBJ2-1; 7 positions agree with TRBD2. This CDR3 comprises 15 residues. V was clipped by 6 bases and J by 1 base; unmatched bases: 6. Looked up from germline, CDR1 is WSHSY and CDR2 is SAAADI. The CDR3 spells CASSLSSGSYNEQFF. CDR3 bases: TGCGCCAGCAGCCTCTCTAGCGGTTCCTACAATGAGCAGTTCTTC.

The rearrangement joins TRBV7-2 to TRBJ1-5, with D possibly being TRBD1 (6 bases). Trimming stripped 6 bases from V and 5 bases from J, with 17 bases between. Germline V gene data show CDR1 as SGHTA and CDR2 as FQGNSA. The CDR3 covers 15 residues. As DNA, the CDR3 is TGTGCCAGCAGTTACACACGGGGGCAAGATCAGCCCCAGCATTTT. It translates to CASSYTRGQDQPQHF.

This clone has a handful of counts. The chain joins TRBV7-9 to TRBJ1-3; 7 bases map to TRBD1. With 10 bases clipped from V and 0 bases from J, the junction kept 9 bases outside the gene matches. Germline CDR1 SEHNR, CDR2 FQNEAQ (reference sequence). This CDR3 region has 15 residues. Here the CDR3 reads CATQGGARSGNTIYF. The CDR3 DNA reads as TGTGCCACCCAGGGGGGGGCCCGCTCTGGAAACACCATATATTTT.

This rearrangement joins TRBV27 to TRBJ2-2, with 7 positions matching TRBD2. This CDR3 is 16 amino acids long. J lost 5 bases, V lost 5 bases, and 11 bases had no gene match. CDR1 MNHEY and CDR2 SMNVEV come from the germline V gene (reference sequence). Here the CDR3 reads CASSPGGGGRTGELFF. The CDR3 DNA follows: TGTGCCAGCAGTCCTGGGGGGGGAGGAAGAACCGGGGAGCTGTTTTTT.

The chain uses TRBV19 and TRBJ2-5; D possibly matches TRBD1 or TRBD2 (5 bases each). The J call may be in error: the DNA end matches TRBJ2-7 better. The germline V gene encodes CDR1 LNHDA and CDR2 SQIVND (reference sequence). This CDR3 comprises 15 residues. The CDR3 nucleotides are TGTGCCAGTAGTACTCGGGGCCGCGCCCCCTACGAGCAGTACTTC. Residues: CASSTRGRAPYEQYF.

The V call is TRBV7-2, the J call TRBJ2-7; 10 bases match TRBD1. The CDR3 is 16 amino acids. Per germline, CDR1 SGHTA and CDR2 FQGNSA. Trimming removed 0 bases from V and 3 bases from J; junction bases left unmatched: 5. In DNA form, the CDR3 reads TGTGCCAGCAGCTTAGCCCCGGGACAGGGGATCTACGAGCAGTACTTC. Translation gives CASSLAPGQGIYEQYF.

This clone was observed once. The rearrangement uses TRBV27 and TRBJ2-6; D is undetermined. V was cut by 6 bases and J by 3 bases, with 3 bases left in between. The CDR3 is 12 amino acids. Germline CDR1 reads MNHEY; CDR2 reads SMNVEV (reference sequence). The chain's CDR3 is CASSYGANVLTF. The CDR3 nucleotides read TGTGCCAGCAGCTATGGGGCCAACGTCCTGACTTTC.

This clone appeared once. The chain couples TRBV4-2 to TRBJ2-5, with TRBD2 matching 13 bases. In germline, CDR1 is LGHNA, CDR2 YNFKEQ. V shed 4 bases, J shed 4 bases, and the junction held 6 bases outside the gene matches. The CDR3 covers 16 residues. CDR3: CASSREGLAGLETQYF. Written as DNA, the CDR3 is TGTGCCAGCAGCCGAGAGGGACTAGCGGGACTAGAGACCCAGTACTTC.

The chain recombines TRBV2 with TRBJ1-2; D is uncertain. CDR1 is SNHLY and CDR2 is FYNNEI in the germline V gene. The CDR3 contains 15 residues. Trimming shortened V by 3 bases and J by 4 bases, and 15 bases separated the two germline ends. CDR3 nucleotide sequence: TGTGCCAGCAGTGAGTGGCGAGGACCCCCCTATGGCTACACCTTC. Its protein is CASSEWRGPPYGYTF. Full variable domain (rest looked up from reference TRBV2 and TRBJ1-2): EPEVTQTPSHQVTQMGQEVILRCVPISNHLYFYWYRQILGQKVEFLVSFYNNEISEKSEIFDDQFSVERPDGSNFTLKIRSTKLEDSAMYFCASSEWRGPPYGYTFGSGTRLTVV.

The table lists this clone with a count of one. This rearrangement joins TRBV7-2 to TRBJ2-7; 9 bases match TRBD2. CDR3 size: 17 residues. After removal of 5 bases from V and 2 bases from J, the junction contained 13 bases not matched to a gene. The germline V gene has CDR1 SGHTA and CDR2 FQGNSA. The chain's CDR3 is CASSPAAGGPLAYEQYF. The CDR3 nucleotides are TGTGCCAGCAGCCCAGCGGCGGGAGGGCCGCTCGCCTACGAGCAGTACTTC.

DNA for the CDR3: TGTGCCAGCAGCGTTTTGAACAGGGGTACTGAGCAGTTCTTC. It specifies CASSVLNRGTEQFF. This chain links TRBV6-5 with TRBJ2-1; 7 bases map to TRBD1. This CDR3 spans 14 amino acids. Germline V gene sequence: CDR1 MNHEY, CDR2 SVGAGI. V gave up 6 bases and J gave up 9 bases; unmatched junction bases: 11.

This clone was counted a single time. The genes are TRBV27 and TRBJ2-1, with TRBD1 as a possible D gene (5 bases). V dropped 2 bases and J dropped 0 bases, with 11 bases sitting between them. This CDR3 contains 16 residues. Germline-derived CDR1 and CDR2 are MNHEY and SMNVEV (reference sequence). CDR3 DNA: TGTGCCAGCAGTTTAGGGCAGGGAAGCTCCTACAATGAGCAGTTCTTC. Its translation is CASSLGQGSSYNEQFF.

This clone was observed once. The chain employs TRBV7-2 and TRBJ2-1; possibly TRBD1 or TRBD2 for D (5 bases each). Trimming shortened V by 6 bases and J by 7 bases, and 16 bases separated the two germline ends. Germline CDR1 reads SGHTA; CDR2 reads FQGNSA. This CDR3 has 14 amino acids. CDR3 nucleotides: TGTGCCAGCAGGTCCGCCGGGACGTCAAATGAGCAGTTCTTC. This encodes CASRSAGTSNEQFF.

This clone has a single count. The chain couples TRBV7-2 to TRBJ2-3; 16 nucleotides align to TRBD2. Germline V gene lookup returns CDR1 SGHTA and CDR2 FQGNSA. V dropped 1 base and J dropped 5; count of bases not matched to a gene: 9. The CDR3 has 19 amino acids. The CDR3 spells CASSLEVPGLAGGVDTQYF. CDR3 in DNA: TGTGCCAGCAGCTTAGAAGTACCGGGACTAGCGGGAGGGGTAGATACGCAGTATTTT.